This TCR beta chain was obtained from a study of shared clonotypes between healthy human individuals (dated by TCRdb to about 2020). Context from the whole study: The cohort included three men and a couple of women between 18 and 49 years of age. For each donor, three plates each were used for CD4 naive and CD4 memory, two plates were used for CD8 naive, and one plate was used for CD8 memory. To estimate repertoire size and how much clonotypes are shared between individuals, the study performed deep sequencing of blood TCR repertoires from roughly five healthy adults. To increase sequencing depth and limit assay-specific biases, different laboratories used diverse techniques to prepare libraries and sequence TCR repertoires. Leukapheresis yielded between about 0.9 and 8.9 billion PBMCs per donor. The investigation overall reported the following: Sampling was limited to blood, and TCR repertoires in tissue likely differ from TCR repertoires in blood. Compared with non-shared clonotypes, the clonotypes found in all four sorted-subset donors had higher generation probabilities. Incomplete sequencing was indicated by rarefaction of sorted-subset datasets, despite the large sequencing depth. Because the study included only a small number of donors, the genetic and exposure-history diversity represented was limited. Pairwise subsampling indicated that sequencing depth was expected to affect the degree of clonotype sharing among donors. Estimated clonotype richness was generally larger for naive than for memory subsets. About 5% of naive CD4, 3.5% of naive CD8, around 2.3% of memory CD4, and less than 0.45% of memory CD8 clonotypes were shared across several donors.

There are a few counts of this clone. It has no known antigen specificity. There are no base qualities to consult, and no much larger clone falls within one base. Healthy HIV-negative adults with no recently reported acute infections or vaccinations were included as donors. Every donor was a Caucasian adult living in Nashville, Tennessee, USA. CD4+ T cells were enriched by magnetic negative selection, after which naive cells were positively selected on CD45RA and the negative fraction was taken as the memory subset. After blood collection by leukapheresis, PBMCs were isolated using Ficoll-Histopaque density gradient centrifugation and then cryopreserved in the vapor phase of liquid nitrogen. Purity and quantity of every magnetically sorted T cell population were checked by analytical flow cytometry. Genomic DNA was isolated from each sorted fraction and quantified by UV absorbance on a Nanodrop 2000c.

Using the deep immunoSEQ assay, TCR CDR3 regions were amplified from genomic DNA by multiplex PCR. For each cell subset, the extracted genomic DNA was distributed evenly across all wells of several immunoSEQ 96-well plates, and each plate served as one replicate. For sorted subsets, roughly 0.2 ug genomic DNA, equal to tens of thousands of T cell genomes, was loaded into each replicate PCR. Purified libraries were quantified with a Qubit 3.0 fluorometer, sized on a Bioanalyzer 2100, and re-quantified with the KAPA Library Quantification kit. Each immunoSEQ 96-well plate was sequenced on its own single-read 150-cycle Illumina NextSeq 550 flow cell. In the original analysis: Because the immunoSEQ output included only junctional sequences and no quality scores, the filtering could not be the same as the filtering used for full-length reads. Sequences were annotated with PyIR, a Python wrapper for IgBLAST v1.9, and V/J genes and CDR3 were assigned using IMGT germline references. Reads were filtered out if the reads had weak V/J assignments (E-value above 1e-6), no CDR3, stop codons, out-of-frame junctions, or ambiguous translated residues. V3J clonotypes were defined as sequences sharing an identical inferred V gene, J gene, and CDR3 amino acid sequence. The percentage overlap between two repertoires was calculated by dividing the number of shared unique clonotypes by the size of the smaller repertoire. RTK rarefaction, the Chao1 estimator, and Recon v2.1 estimates of unobserved clonotypes were used to assess repertoire richness. For all TCRbeta clonotypes obtained by the gDNA method from a handful of donors, generation probabilities were computed with OLGA. Not all clones reach the TCRdb copy of this immuneACCESS table, which keeps in-frame sequences only. Checked studies attribute under half of the gap to unresolved V genes and leave the rest unexplained. The V and J calls and clone size come from that table; D and trimming were worked out from the DNA. The sample table contains approximately 2,000,000 clones; only one count was recorded for 80% to 95% of them. The ten largest clones take up more than 0.35% of the sample.

Sequencing was performed on naive CD4+ T cells from PBMCs. Interpreted using the paper, the cell subset or site label stands for: CD45RA+ positively selected. The source of this sequence is a man aged 18 to 30 in good health. Some clones in this sample may be carry-over from other donors' samples.

The CDR3 in this case is CASSIGTSGVYNEQFF. The sequenced DNA: TGTGCCAGCAGCATCGGGACTAGCGGGGTCTACAATGAGCAGTTCTTC. The sequence links TRBV11-2 to TRBJ2-1; 13 bases in the junction line up with TRBD2. Looking up the germline V gene yields CDR1 SGHAT and CDR2 FQNNGV. Trimmed from V: 5 bases; trimmed from J: 3 bases; junction bases lacking a gene match: 4. There are 16 amino acids in the CDR3, from cysteine to phenylalanine inclusive. Solely the CDR3 DNA is kept, with 48 bases framed from the first base.